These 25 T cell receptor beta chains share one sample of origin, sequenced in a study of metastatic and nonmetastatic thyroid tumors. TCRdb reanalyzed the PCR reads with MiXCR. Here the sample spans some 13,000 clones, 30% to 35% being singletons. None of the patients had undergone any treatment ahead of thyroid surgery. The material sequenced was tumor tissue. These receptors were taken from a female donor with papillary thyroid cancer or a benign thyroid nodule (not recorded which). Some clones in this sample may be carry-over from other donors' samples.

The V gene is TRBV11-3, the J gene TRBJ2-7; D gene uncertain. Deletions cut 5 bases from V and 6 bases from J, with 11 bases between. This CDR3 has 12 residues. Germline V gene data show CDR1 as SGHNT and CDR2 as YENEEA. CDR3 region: CASSPNLGEQYF. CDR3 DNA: TGTGCCAGCAGCCCGAACCTGGGCGAGCAGTACTTC.

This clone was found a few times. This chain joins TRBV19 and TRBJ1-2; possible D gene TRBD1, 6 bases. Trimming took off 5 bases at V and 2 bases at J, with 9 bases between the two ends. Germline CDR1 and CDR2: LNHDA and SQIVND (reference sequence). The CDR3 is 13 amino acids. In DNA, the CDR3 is TGTGCCAGTAGTCCCCAGGGGAACTATGGCTACACCTTC. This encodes CASSPQGNYGYTF. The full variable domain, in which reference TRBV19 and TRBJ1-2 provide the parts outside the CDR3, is DGGITQSPKYLFRKEGQNVTLSCEQNLNHDAMYWYRQDPGQGLRLIYYSQIVNDFQKGDIAEGYSVSREKKESFPLTVTSAQKNPTAFYLCASSPQGNYGYTFGSGTRLTVV.

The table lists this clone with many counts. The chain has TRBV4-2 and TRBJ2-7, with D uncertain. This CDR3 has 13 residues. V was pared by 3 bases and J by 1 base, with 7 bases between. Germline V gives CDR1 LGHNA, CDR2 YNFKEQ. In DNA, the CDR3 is TGTGCCAGCAGCCAGGCCAGTTCCTACGAGCAGTACTTC. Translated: CASSQASSYEQYF.

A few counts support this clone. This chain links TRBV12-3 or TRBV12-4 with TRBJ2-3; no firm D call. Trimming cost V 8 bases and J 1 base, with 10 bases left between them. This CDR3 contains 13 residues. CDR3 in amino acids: CASLTAGTDTQYF. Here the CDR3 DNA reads TGTGCCAGCTTGACGGCAGGCACAGATACGCAGTATTTT.

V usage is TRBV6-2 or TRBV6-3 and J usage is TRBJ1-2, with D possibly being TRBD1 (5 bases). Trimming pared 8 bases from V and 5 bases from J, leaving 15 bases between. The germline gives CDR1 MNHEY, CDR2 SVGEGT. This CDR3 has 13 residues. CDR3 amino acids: CASRITGTYGYTF. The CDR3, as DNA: TGTGCCAGCCGGATTACAGGAACTTATGGCTACACCTTC.

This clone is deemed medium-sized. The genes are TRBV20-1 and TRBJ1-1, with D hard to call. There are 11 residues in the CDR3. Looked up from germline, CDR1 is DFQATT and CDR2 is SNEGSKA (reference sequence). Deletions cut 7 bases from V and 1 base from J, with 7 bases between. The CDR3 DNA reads TGCAGTGGTAGGGAGAACACTGAAGCTTTCTTT. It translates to CSGRENTEAFF.

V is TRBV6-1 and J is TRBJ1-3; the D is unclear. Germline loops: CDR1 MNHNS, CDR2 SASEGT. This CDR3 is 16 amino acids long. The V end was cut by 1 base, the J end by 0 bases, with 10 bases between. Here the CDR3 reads CASSEDGGGSGNTIYF. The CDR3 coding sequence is TGTGCCAGCAGTGAAGATGGCGGAGGCTCTGGAAACACCATATATTTT.

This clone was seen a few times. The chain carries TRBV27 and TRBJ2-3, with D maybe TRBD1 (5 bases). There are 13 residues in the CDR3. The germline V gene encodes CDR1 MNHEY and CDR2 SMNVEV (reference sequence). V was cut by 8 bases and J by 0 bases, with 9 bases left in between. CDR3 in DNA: TGTGCCAGCGGACAAACAAGCACAGATACGCAGTATTTT. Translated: CASGQTSTDTQYF.

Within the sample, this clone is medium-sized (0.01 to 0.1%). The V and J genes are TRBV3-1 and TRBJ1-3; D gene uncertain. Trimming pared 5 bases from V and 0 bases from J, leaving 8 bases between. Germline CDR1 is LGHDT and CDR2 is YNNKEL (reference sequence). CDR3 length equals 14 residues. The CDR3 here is CASSSTDSGNTIYF. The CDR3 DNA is TGTGCCAGCAGCTCGACTGACTCTGGAAACACCATATATTTT. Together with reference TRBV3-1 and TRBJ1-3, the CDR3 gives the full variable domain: DTAVSQTPKYLVTQMGNDKSIKCEQNLGHDTMYWYKQDSKKFLKIMFSYNNKELIINETVPNRFSPKSPDKAHLNLHINSLELGDSAVYFCASSSTDSGNTIYFGEGSWLTVV.

CDR3 region: CASSEYNSPLHF. The CDR3 bases are TGTGCCAGCAGTGAATATAATTCACCCCTCCACTTT. The rearrangement links TRBV6-1 to TRBJ1-6, with D hard to call. This CDR3 is 12 amino acids long. V was trimmed by 2 bases and J by 4 bases, leaving 0 bases between them. Germline loops: CDR1 MNHNS, CDR2 SASEGT.

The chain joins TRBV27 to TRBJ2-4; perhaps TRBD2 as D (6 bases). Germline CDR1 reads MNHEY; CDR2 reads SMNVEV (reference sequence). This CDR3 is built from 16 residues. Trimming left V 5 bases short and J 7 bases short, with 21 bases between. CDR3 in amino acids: CASSGGMGTEGNIQYF. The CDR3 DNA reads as TGTGCCAGCAGTGGAGGGATGGGGACCGAGGGGAACATTCAGTACTTC.

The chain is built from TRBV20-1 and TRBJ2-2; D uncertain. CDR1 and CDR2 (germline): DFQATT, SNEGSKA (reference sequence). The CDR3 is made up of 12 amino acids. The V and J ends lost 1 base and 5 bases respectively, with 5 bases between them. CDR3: CSARGVTGELFF. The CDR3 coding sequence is TGCAGTGCTAGAGGGGTGACCGGGGAGCTGTTTTTT.

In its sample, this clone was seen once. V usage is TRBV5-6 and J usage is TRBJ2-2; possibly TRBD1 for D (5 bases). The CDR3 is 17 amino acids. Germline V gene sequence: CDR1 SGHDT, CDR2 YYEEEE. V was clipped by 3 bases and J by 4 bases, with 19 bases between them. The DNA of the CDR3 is TGTGCCAGCAGCTCATGGGTGTGGTCAGGGATCACCGGGGAGCTGTTTTTT. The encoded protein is CASSSWVWSGITGELFF. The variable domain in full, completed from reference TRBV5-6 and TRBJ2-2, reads DAGVTQSPTHLIKTRGQQVTLRCSPKSGHDTVSWYQQALGQGPQFIFQYYEEEERQRGNFPDRFSGHQFPNYSSELNVNALLLGDSALYLCASSSWVWSGITGELFFGEGSRLTVL.

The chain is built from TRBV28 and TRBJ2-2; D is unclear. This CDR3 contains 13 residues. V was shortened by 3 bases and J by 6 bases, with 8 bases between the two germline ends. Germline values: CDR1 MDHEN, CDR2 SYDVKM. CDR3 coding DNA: TGTGCCAGCAGTTTCGCTGGGGCCGGGGAGCTGTTTTTT. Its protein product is CASSFAGAGELFF.

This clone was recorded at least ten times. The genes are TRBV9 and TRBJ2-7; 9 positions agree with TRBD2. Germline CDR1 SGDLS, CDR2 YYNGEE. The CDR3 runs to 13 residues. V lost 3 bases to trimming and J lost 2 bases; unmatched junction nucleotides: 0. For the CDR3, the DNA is TGTGCCAGCAGCGGGACTAGCGCCTACGAGCAGTACTTC. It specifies CASSGTSAYEQYF.

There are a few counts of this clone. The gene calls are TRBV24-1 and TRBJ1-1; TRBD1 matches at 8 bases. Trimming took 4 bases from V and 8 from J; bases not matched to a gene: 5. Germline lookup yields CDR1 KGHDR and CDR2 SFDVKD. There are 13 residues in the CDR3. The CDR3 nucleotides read TGTGCCACCAGTGAAACGGGACAGGAGGAAGCTTTCTTT. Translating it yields CATSETGQEEAFF.

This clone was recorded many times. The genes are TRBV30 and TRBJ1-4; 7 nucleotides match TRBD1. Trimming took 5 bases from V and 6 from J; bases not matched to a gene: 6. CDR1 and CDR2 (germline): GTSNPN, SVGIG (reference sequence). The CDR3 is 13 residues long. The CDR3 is CAWERQGDEKLFF. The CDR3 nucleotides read TGTGCCTGGGAGAGACAGGGAGATGAAAAACTGTTTTTT. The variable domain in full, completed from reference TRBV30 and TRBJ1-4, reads SQTIHQWPATLVQPVGSPLSLECTVEGTSNPNLYWYRQAAGRGLQLLFYSVGIGQISSEVPQNLSASRPQDRQFILSSKKLLLSDSGFYLCAWERQGDEKLFFGSGTQLSVL.

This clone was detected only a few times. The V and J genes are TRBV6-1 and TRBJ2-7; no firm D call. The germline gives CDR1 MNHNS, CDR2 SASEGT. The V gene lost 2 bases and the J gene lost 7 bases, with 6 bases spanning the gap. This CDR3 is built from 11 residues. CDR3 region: CASSETQEQYF. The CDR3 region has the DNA TGTGCCAGCAGTGAAACCCAAGAGCAGTACTTC.

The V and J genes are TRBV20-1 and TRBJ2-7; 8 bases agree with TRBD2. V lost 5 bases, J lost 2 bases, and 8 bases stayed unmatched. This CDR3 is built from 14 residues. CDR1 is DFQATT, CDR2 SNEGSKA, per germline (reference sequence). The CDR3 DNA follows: TGCAGTGCTCCCCGAGCGGGAGAAGCCTACGAGCAGTACTTC. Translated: CSAPRAGEAYEQYF.

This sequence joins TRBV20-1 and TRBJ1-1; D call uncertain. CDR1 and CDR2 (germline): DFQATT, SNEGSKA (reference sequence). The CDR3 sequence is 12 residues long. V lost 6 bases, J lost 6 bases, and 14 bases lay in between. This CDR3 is CSAPSTGAEAFF. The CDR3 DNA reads TGCAGTGCCCCTTCTACCGGCGCTGAAGCTTTCTTT.

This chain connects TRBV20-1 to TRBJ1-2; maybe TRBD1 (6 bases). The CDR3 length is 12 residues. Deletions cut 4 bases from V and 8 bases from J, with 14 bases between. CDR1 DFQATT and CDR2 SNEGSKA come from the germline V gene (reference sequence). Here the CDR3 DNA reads TGCAGTGCTACCATGAGGGGGGACGGCTACACCTTC. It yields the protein CSATMRGDGYTF.

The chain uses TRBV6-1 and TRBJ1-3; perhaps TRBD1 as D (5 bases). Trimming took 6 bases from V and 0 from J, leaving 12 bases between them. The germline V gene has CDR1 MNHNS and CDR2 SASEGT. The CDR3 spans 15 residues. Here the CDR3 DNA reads TGTGCCAGCAGCGCTACCGGGACCTCTGGAAACACCATATATTTT. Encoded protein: CASSATGTSGNTIYF.

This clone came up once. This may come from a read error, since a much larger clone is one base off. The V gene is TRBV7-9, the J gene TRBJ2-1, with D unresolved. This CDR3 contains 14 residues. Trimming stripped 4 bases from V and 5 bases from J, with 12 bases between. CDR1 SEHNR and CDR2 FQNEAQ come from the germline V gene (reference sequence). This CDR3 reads CASSSALSHNEQFF. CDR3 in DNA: TGTGCCAGCAGCTCGGCACTAAGTCACAATGAGCAGTTCTTC.

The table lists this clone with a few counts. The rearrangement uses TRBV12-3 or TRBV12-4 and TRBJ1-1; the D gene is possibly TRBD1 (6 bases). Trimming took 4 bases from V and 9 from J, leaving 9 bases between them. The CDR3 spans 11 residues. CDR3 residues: CASSSQGQAFF. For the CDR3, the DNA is TGTGCCAGCAGTTCACAGGGTCAAGCTTTCTTT.

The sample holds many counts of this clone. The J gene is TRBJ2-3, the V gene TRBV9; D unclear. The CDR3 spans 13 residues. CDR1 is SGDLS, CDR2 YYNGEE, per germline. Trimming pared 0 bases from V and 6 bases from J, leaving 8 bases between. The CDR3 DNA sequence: TGTGCCAGCAGCGTAGTGAATTTGGATACGCAGTATTTT. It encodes CASSVVNLDTQYF.